The 10 T cell receptor beta chains below come from one sample, sequenced in a study of shared clonotypes between healthy human individuals. CD8 cells classed as naive were CD45RO-negative and positively selected for CCR7, excluding terminally differentiated effector memory CD45RA+ cells. Assay: immunoSEQ multiplex PCR; the TCRdb copy retains only in-frame clones and omits some. The sample lists 2 million to 2.5 million clones; roughly 91% were seen once. Sequenced material: naive CD8+ T cells from PBMCs. Every receptor here comes from a man aged 18 to 35 in good health. Some clones in this sample may be carry-over from other donors' samples.

This chain joins TRBV28 and TRBJ2-7; 10 bases agree with TRBD1. The CDR3 sequence is 16 residues long. Germline V gives CDR1 MDHEN, CDR2 SYDVKM. J gave up 1 base and V 5 bases, and 8 bases lay outside the gene matches. The CDR3 DNA reads as TGTGCCAGCAGTATGGGACAGGGGATAAGGTCCTACGAGCAGTACTTC. This codes for CASSMGQGIRSYEQYF.

J is TRBJ1-2 and V is TRBV7-9; D not certain. The CDR3 extends over 19 amino acids. CDR1 is SEHNR and CDR2 is FQNEAQ in the germline V gene (reference sequence). Trimming left V 1 base short and J 4 bases short, with 25 bases between. The CDR3: CASSLGDIMAHLKGYGYTF. DNA for the CDR3: TGTGCCAGCAGCTTAGGAGACATCATGGCCCACTTAAAGGGCTATGGCTACACCTTC.

The genes are TRBV7-2 and TRBJ1-1; D not certain. This CDR3 has 15 amino acids. Per germline, CDR1 SGHTA and CDR2 FQGNSA. V lost 5 bases to trimming and J lost 3 bases, with 16 bases between them. CDR3: CASSPPQVGHTEAFF. The CDR3 DNA reads as TGTGCCAGCAGCCCACCCCAGGTTGGGCACACTGAAGCTTTCTTT.

The V and J genes are TRBV7-8 and TRBJ2-7, with a possible D match to TRBD1 (6 bases). Germline values: CDR1 SGHVS, CDR2 FQNEAQ. This CDR3 region has 16 residues. V was shortened by 3 bases and J by 2 bases, with 17 bases between the two germline ends. DNA for the CDR3: TGTGCCAGCAGCTTGGCAGGGGTTGGATTTACCTACGAGCAGTACTTC. This codes for CASSLAGVGFTYEQYF.

The rearrangement joins TRBV4-2 to TRBJ1-1; D may be TRBD1 (6 bases). The CDR3 is made up of 14 amino acids. Trimming pared 5 bases from V and 0 bases from J, leaving 10 bases between. Germline CDR1 LGHNA, CDR2 YNFKEQ. The CDR3 bases are TGTGCCAGCAGCACAGGGACGATGAACACTGAAGCTTTCTTT. It codes for CASSTGTMNTEAFF.

J is TRBJ2-2 and V is TRBV28, with a tentative D call TRBD1 (5 bases). Germline CDR1 MDHEN, CDR2 SYDVKM. V was trimmed by 5 bases and J by 8 bases, leaving 9 bases between them. The CDR3 covers 12 residues. This CDR3 reads CASSGRTGELFF. The CDR3 DNA is TGTGCCAGCAGTGGCCGGACAGGGGAGCTGTTTTTT.

V usage is TRBV6-5 and J usage is TRBJ2-1; TRBD2 is a possible D gene (5 bases). The germline V and J ends were trimmed by 3 bases and 9 bases, with 12 bases remaining between them. The V gene's germline CDR1 is MNHEY and CDR2 SVGAGI. The length of the CDR3 is 13 residues. The CDR3 DNA reads as TGTGCCAGCAGTTATGGGGAGCGGATTGAGCAGTTCTTC. This encodes CASSYGERIEQFF.

The genes are TRBV27 and TRBJ1-5; D is possibly TRBD1 (6 bases). CDR3 length equals 14 residues. The germline gives CDR1 MNHEY, CDR2 SMNVEV (reference sequence). Trimming cost V 2 bases and J 7 bases, with 12 bases left between them. Here the CDR3 reads CASSLVRGGQPQHF. In nucleotides, the CDR3 is TGTGCCAGCAGTTTAGTCAGAGGGGGGCAGCCCCAGCATTTT.

In its sample, this clone was seen once. This sequence joins TRBV7-8 and TRBJ2-5; 16 bases are shared with TRBD2. CDR1 and CDR2 (germline): SGHVS, FQNEAQ. V was pared by 5 bases and J by 3 bases, with 3 bases of the junction left unmatched. The CDR3 is made up of 16 amino acids. CDR3 sequence reads: CASSRGTSGREETQYF. As DNA, the CDR3 is TGTGCCAGCAGCAGGGGGACTAGCGGGAGGGAAGAGACCCAGTACTTC.

The chain is built from TRBV15 and TRBJ2-1, with TRBD2 matching over 7 bases. Germline trimming cut 5 bases from V and 2 bases from J; bases unmatched to any gene: 9. The CDR3 has 16 amino acids. CDR1 is LNHNV and CDR2 is YYDKDF in the germline V gene (reference sequence). The CDR3 sequence is CATSEWGGRAYNEQFF. The CDR3 DNA follows: TGTGCCACCAGCGAGTGGGGAGGGAGGGCCTACAATGAGCAGTTCTTC.